This is a list of T cell receptor beta chains from one sample in a study of CD8+CD57+ T cells in acquired aplastic anemia. A single record per CDR3 protein comes from TCRdb applying MiXCR to the reads. The data contain some 170,000 distinct CDR3 sequences, roughly three fifths of them seen just once; the ten biggest clones take up 40% to 50%. The sequenced sample was sorted CD4+, CD8+, or CD8+CD57+ T cells (not recorded which) from PBMCs. The receptors here all came from a human donor with aplastic anemia. CDR3s include the opening cysteine and the closing phenylalanine or tryptophan. Fields, in order: J gene, V gene, D gene, clone size, CDR3 protein, CDR3 DNA. D genes are given only for firm matches. Rows may omit the clone size; those that give it use once, few, many or a size class.

j_gene: TRBJ2-1
v_gene: TRBV4-1
d_gene: TRBD2
abundance: many
CDR3aa: CASSQGGGSSYNEQFF
CDR3nt: TGCGCCAGCAGCCAAGGGGGCGGGAGCTCCTACAATGAGCAGTTCTTC

j_gene: TRBJ1-2
v_gene: TRBV12-3/TRBV12-4
d_gene: TRBD1
abundance: .
CDR3aa: CASSSAARGLYGYTF
CDR3nt: TGTGCCAGCAGCTCCGCCGCCAGGGGGCTCTATGGCTACACCTTC

j_gene: TRBJ2-7
v_gene: TRBV29-1
d_gene: .
abundance: .
CDR3aa: CSVEPDYRLGEQYF
CDR3nt: TGCAGCGTTGAGCCTGACTATCGACTTGGCGAGCAGTACTTC

j_gene: TRBJ1-6
v_gene: TRBV10-3
d_gene: .
abundance: many
CDR3aa: CATRENSPLHF
CDR3nt: TGTGCCACCAGGGAAAATTCACCCCTCCACTTT

j_gene: TRBJ1-5
v_gene: TRBV20-1
d_gene: .
abundance: .
CDR3aa: CSAGRQSDQPQHF
CDR3nt: TGCAGTGCTGGAAGACAGTCGGATCAGCCCCAGCATTTT

j_gene: TRBJ1-5
v_gene: TRBV20-1
d_gene: TRBD1
abundance: .
CDR3aa: CSVKQGYSNQPQHF
CDR3nt: TGCAGTGTTAAACAGGGGTATAGCAATCAGCCCCAGCATTTT

j_gene: TRBJ1-5
v_gene: TRBV29-1
d_gene: .
abundance: once
CDR3aa: CSVQVDRWEPQHF
CDR3nt: TGCAGCGTTCAGGTGGACAGATGGGAGCCCCAGCATTTT

j_gene: TRBJ2-7
v_gene: TRBV29-1
d_gene: TRBD1
abundance: .
CDR3aa: CSVAPTGAHEQYF
CDR3nt: TGCAGCGTTGCACCTACAGGGGCCCACGAGCAGTACTTC

j_gene: TRBJ1-6
v_gene: TRBV5-8
d_gene: TRBD1
abundance: once
CDR3aa: CASSYGTGTDSPLHF
CDR3nt: TGTGCCAGCAGCTACGGGACAGGGACAGATTCACCCCTCCACTTT

j_gene: TRBJ1-5
v_gene: TRBV24-1
d_gene: .
abundance: once
CDR3aa: CASSDGAGLQRPQHF
CDR3nt: TGTGCCAGCAGTGACGGGGCAGGTCTCCAACGGCCCCAGCATTTT

j_gene: TRBJ2-2
v_gene: TRBV7-9
d_gene: .
abundance: many
CDR3aa: CASSSGGFGNTGELFF
CDR3nt: TGTGCCAGCAGCTCCGGGGGTTTCGGGAACACCGGGGAGCTGTTTTTT

j_gene: TRBJ1-6
v_gene: TRBV10-3
d_gene: .
abundance: many
CDR3aa: CAISEFLHRLNSPLHF
CDR3nt: TGTGCCATCAGTGAGTTCCTACATCGACTGAATTCACCCCTCCACTTT

j_gene: TRBJ1-6
v_gene: TRBV2
d_gene: .
abundance: once
CDR3aa: CASRVGHSPLHF
CDR3nt: TGTGCCAGCAGGGTTGGGCACTCACCCCTCCACTTT

j_gene: TRBJ1-2
v_gene: TRBV24-1
d_gene: .
abundance: .
CDR3aa: CATSEQGNWGYTF
CDR3nt: TGTGCCACCAGTGAACAGGGTAATTGGGGCTACACCTTC

j_gene: TRBJ2-3
v_gene: TRBV5-1
d_gene: TRBD1
abundance: .
CDR3aa: CASSLGDSHTDTQYF
CDR3nt: TGCGCCAGCAGCTTGGGGGACAGCCACACAGATACGCAGTATTTT

j_gene: TRBJ1-1
v_gene: TRBV12-3/TRBV12-4
d_gene: .
abundance: many
CDR3aa: CASSLSHWVRRTEAFF
CDR3nt: TGTGCCAGCAGTTTATCTCATTGGGTGAGAAGAACTGAAGCTTTCTTT

j_gene: TRBJ1-2
v_gene: TRBV7-8
d_gene: .
abundance: .
CDR3aa: CASSLRTNVYGYTF
CDR3nt: TGTGCCAGCAGCTTAAGGACAAATGTCTATGGCTACACCTTC

j_gene: TRBJ2-7
v_gene: TRBV10-3
d_gene: TRBD2
abundance: .
CDR3aa: CAISVGTSGSYEQYF
CDR3nt: TGTGCCATCAGTGTAGGGACTAGCGGATCCTACGAGCAGTACTTC

j_gene: TRBJ2-5
v_gene: TRBV12-3/TRBV12-4
d_gene: .
abundance: .
CDR3aa: CASSLVLAGETQYF
CDR3nt: TGTGCCAGCAGTTTGGTACTAGCAGGGGAGACCCAGTACTTC

j_gene: TRBJ1-5
v_gene: TRBV12-3/TRBV12-4
d_gene: TRBD1
abundance: .
CDR3aa: CASSFSGTGDQPQHF
CDR3nt: TGTGCCAGCAGTTTCTCCGGGACAGGGGATCAGCCCCAGCATTTT

j_gene: TRBJ2-1
v_gene: TRBV10-1
d_gene: TRBD2
abundance: .
CDR3aa: CASSGTSGARSYNEQFF
CDR3nt: TGCGCCAGCAGTGGGACTAGCGGAGCCCGCTCCTACAATGAGCAGTTCTTC

j_gene: TRBJ2-2
v_gene: TRBV24-1
d_gene: TRBD1
abundance: .
CDR3aa: CATSARSGTGPNTGELFF
CDR3nt: TGTGCCACCAGTGCCCGCTCCGGGACAGGGCCAAACACCGGGGAGCTGTTTTTT

j_gene: TRBJ2-7
v_gene: TRBV14
d_gene: TRBD2
abundance: .
CDR3aa: CASSLGAGVTYEQYF
CDR3nt: TGTGCCAGCAGCCTCGGCGCGGGGGTCACCTACGAGCAGTACTTC

j_gene: TRBJ2-7
v_gene: TRBV7-8
d_gene: .
abundance: .
CDR3aa: CASSVEGAAEVGYEQYF
CDR3nt: TGTGCCAGCAGCGTAGAAGGGGCGGCCGAGGTTGGGTACGAGCAGTACTTC

j_gene: TRBJ2-7
v_gene: TRBV7-3
d_gene: TRBD2
abundance: .
CDR3aa: CASSELAGGIYEQYF
CDR3nt: TGTGCCAGCAGCGAACTAGCGGGAGGGATCTACGAGCAGTACTTC

j_gene: TRBJ1-1
v_gene: TRBV10-3
d_gene: .
abundance: .
CDR3aa: CAISDYGGQGVEAFF
CDR3nt: TGTGCCATCAGTGATTACGGTGGCCAGGGAGTTGAAGCTTTCTTT

j_gene: TRBJ2-3
v_gene: TRBV7-2
d_gene: TRBD1
abundance: .
CDR3aa: CASSLDLTGGPDTQYF
CDR3nt: TGTGCCAGCAGCTTAGATTTGACAGGGGGTCCAGATACGCAGTATTTT

j_gene: TRBJ2-2
v_gene: TRBV20-1
d_gene: TRBD1
abundance: .
CDR3aa: CSARGTGGSLFF
CDR3nt: TGCAGTGCTAGAGGGACAGGGGGGAGTCTGTTTTTT

j_gene: TRBJ2-2
v_gene: TRBV2
d_gene: .
abundance: .
CDR3aa: CASSIRDSLNGGELFF
CDR3nt: TGTGCCAGCAGTATCCGGGACTCCCTTAACGGCGGGGAGCTGTTTTTT

j_gene: TRBJ2-5
v_gene: TRBV10-1
d_gene: .
abundance: .
CDR3aa: CASSQDFQETQYF
CDR3nt: TGTGCCAGCAGTCAGGACTTCCAAGAGACCCAGTACTTC

j_gene: TRBJ1-5
v_gene: TRBV24-1
d_gene: .
abundance: once
CDR3aa: CATSDDNSAPNQPQHF
CDR3nt: TGTGCCACCAGTGATGACAACTCAGCACCGAATCAGCCCCAGCATTTT

j_gene: TRBJ2-7
v_gene: TRBV7-8
d_gene: .
abundance: .
CDR3aa: CASSVLSRGPVEQYF
CDR3nt: TGTGCCAGCAGCGTACTCTCGCGGGGGCCCGTCGAGCAGTACTTC

j_gene: TRBJ2-7
v_gene: TRBV7-2
d_gene: .
abundance: .
CDR3aa: CASSLLTGYEQYF
CDR3nt: TGTGCCAGCAGCTTACTAACAGGGTACGAGCAGTACTTC

j_gene: TRBJ2-7
v_gene: TRBV5-1
d_gene: .
abundance: .
CDR3aa: CASRANYEQYF
CDR3nt: TGCGCCAGCAGAGCGAACTACGAGCAGTACTTC

j_gene: TRBJ2-3
v_gene: TRBV29-1
d_gene: .
abundance: .
CDR3aa: CSVEGGPVGTDTQYF
CDR3nt: TGCAGCGTTGAAGGAGGGCCGGTGGGCACAGATACGCAGTATTTT

j_gene: TRBJ1-1
v_gene: TRBV19
d_gene: .
abundance: many
CDR3aa: CASLGDTEAFF
CDR3nt: TGTGCCAGCCTAGGGGACACTGAAGCTTTCTTT

j_gene: TRBJ2-2
v_gene: TRBV5-1
d_gene: TRBD1
abundance: many
CDR3aa: CASSLALGGVNTGELFF
CDR3nt: TGCGCCAGCAGCTTGGCCCTAGGGGGCGTGAACACCGGGGAGCTGTTTTTT

j_gene: TRBJ1-3
v_gene: TRBV15
d_gene: .
abundance: .
CDR3aa: CATSRAQGNVYSGNTIYF
CDR3nt: TGTGCCACCAGCAGAGCACAGGGTAATGTTTACTCTGGAAACACCATATATTTT

j_gene: TRBJ2-3
v_gene: TRBV10-3
d_gene: TRBD2
abundance: many
CDR3aa: CAISESGGGDTDTQYF
CDR3nt: TGTGCCATCAGTGAGTCCGGCGGGGGGGACACAGATACGCAGTATTTT

j_gene: TRBJ2-2
v_gene: TRBV9
d_gene: .
abundance: .
CDR3aa: CASSQGGTGELFF
CDR3nt: TGTGCCAGCAGCCAGGGTGGCACCGGGGAGCTGTTTTTT

j_gene: TRBJ2-1
v_gene: TRBV13
d_gene: TRBD1
abundance: .
CDR3aa: CASSLSGQGSYNEQFF
CDR3nt: TGTGCCAGCAGCTTATCGGGACAGGGGAGCTACAATGAGCAGTTCTTC

j_gene: TRBJ1-1
v_gene: TRBV9
d_gene: .
abundance: once
CDR3aa: CASSPEEGGGTEAFF
CDR3nt: TGTGCCAGCAGCCCAGAGGAGGGGGGCGGCACTGAAGCTTTCTTT

j_gene: TRBJ1-5
v_gene: TRBV12-3/TRBV12-4
d_gene: .
abundance: many
CDR3aa: CASSLSPGQPQHF
CDR3nt: TGTGCCAGCAGTTTATCTCCGGGGCAGCCCCAGCATTTT